Sequencing of this TCR beta chain was carried out in a study of blood T cells in healthy people across ages. Whole-study findings and limits: Relative to aged donors, long-lived donors carried more naive CD4+ cells and displayed higher diversity.

Combining a sample-barcoded 5' primer with a J-beta primer mix, a second PCR ran for 7 to 11 cycles. TCRdb re-derived calls from the 5' RACE reads in MiXCR, one entry per CDR3 protein. The table includes some 640,000 distinct CDR3 sequences, 49% detected once. The table lists this clonotype with a few counts. No antigen is known for it. Healthy Caucasians from Russia aged roughly 6 to 95 served as donors. Every sample gave at least 5.5 micrograms of total RNA when it was extracted. V was shortened by 3 bases and J by 0 bases, with 10 bases between the two germline ends. Per germline, CDR1 SGHDT and CDR2 YYEEEE. The CDR3 consists of 16 residues.

The V and J genes are TRBV5-6 and TRBJ2-6; a possible D gene is TRBD2 (5 bases). The sequence came from a woman in her sixties or seventies in good health. Source material: blood. The CDR3 spells CASSSGFVSGANVLTF. CDR3 nucleotide sequence: TGTGCCAGCAGCTCGGGGTTCGTCTCTGGGGCCAACGTCCTGACTTTC. Full variable domain (missing parts from reference TRBV5-6 and TRBJ2-6): DAGVTQSPTHLIKTRGQQVTLRCSPKSGHDTVSWYQQALGQGPQFIFQYYEEEERQRGNFPDRFSGHQFPNYSSELNVNALLLGDSALYLCASSSGFVSGANVLTFGAGSRLTVL.